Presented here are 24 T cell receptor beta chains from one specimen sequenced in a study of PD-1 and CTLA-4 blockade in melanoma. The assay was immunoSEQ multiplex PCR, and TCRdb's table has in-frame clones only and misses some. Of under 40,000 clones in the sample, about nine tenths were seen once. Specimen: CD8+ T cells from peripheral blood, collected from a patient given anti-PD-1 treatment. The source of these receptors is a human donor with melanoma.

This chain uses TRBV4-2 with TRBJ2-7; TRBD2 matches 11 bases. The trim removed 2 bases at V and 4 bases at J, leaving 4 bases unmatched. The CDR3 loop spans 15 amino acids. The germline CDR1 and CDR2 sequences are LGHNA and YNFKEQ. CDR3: CASSQFSGGAYEQYF. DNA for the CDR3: TGTGCCAGCAGCCAATTTAGCGGGGGGGCGTACGAGCAGTACTTC.

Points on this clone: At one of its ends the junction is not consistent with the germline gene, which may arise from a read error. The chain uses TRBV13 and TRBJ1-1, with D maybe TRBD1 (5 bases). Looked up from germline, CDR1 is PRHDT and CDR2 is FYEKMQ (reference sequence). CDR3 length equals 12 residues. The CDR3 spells CASSLGVTEAFF. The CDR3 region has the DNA TGTGCCAGCAGCCTAGGGGTAACTGAAGCTTTCTTT. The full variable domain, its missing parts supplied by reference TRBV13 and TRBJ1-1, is AAGVIQSPRHLIKEKRETATLKCYPIPRHDTVYWYQQGPGQDPQFLISFYEKMQSDKGSIPDRFSAQQFSDYHSELNMSSLELGDSALYFCASSLGVTEAFFGQGTRLTVV.

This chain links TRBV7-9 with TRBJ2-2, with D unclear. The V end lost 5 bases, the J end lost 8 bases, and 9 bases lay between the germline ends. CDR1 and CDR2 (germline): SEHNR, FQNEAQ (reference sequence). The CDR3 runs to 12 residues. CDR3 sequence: CASSEMSGELFF. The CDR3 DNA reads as TGTGCCAGCAGCGAAATGTCTGGGGAGCTGTTTTTT.

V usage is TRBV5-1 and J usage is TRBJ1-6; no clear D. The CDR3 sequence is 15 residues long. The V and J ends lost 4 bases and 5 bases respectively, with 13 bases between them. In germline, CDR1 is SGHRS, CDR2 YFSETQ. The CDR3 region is CASSETTFNNSPLHF. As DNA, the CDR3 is TGCGCCAGCAGCGAAACGACTTTCAATAATTCACCCCTCCACTTT.

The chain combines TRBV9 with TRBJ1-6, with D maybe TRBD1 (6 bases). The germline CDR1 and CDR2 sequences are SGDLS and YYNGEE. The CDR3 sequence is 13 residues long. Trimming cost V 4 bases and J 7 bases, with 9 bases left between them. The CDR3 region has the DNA TGTGCCAGCAGCCCGGGGGGCAATTCACCCCTCCACTTT. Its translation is CASSPGGNSPLHF. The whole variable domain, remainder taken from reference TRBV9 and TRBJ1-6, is DSGVTQTPKHLITATGQRVTLRCSPRSGDLSVYWYQQSLDQGLQFLIQYYNGEERAKGNILERFSAQQFPDLHSELNLSSLELGDSALYFCASSPGGNSPLHFGNGTRLTVT.

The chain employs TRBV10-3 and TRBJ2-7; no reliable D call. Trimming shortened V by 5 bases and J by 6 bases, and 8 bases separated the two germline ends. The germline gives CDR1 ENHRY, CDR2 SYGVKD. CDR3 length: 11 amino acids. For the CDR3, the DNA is TGTGCCATCAGTTCGGGTGGCGAGCAGTACTTC. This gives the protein CAISSGGEQYF.

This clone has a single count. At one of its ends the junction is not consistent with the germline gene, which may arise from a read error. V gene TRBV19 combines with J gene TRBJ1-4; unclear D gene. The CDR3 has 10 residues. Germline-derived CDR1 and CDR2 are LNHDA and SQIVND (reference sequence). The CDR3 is CASSNGKLFF. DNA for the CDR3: TGTGCCAGTAGTAATGGAAAACTGTTTTTT. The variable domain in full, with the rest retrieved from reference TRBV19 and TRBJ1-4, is DGGITQSPKYLFRKEGQNVTLSCEQNLNHDAMYWYRQDPGQGLRLIYYSQIVNDFQKGDIAEGYSVSREKKESFPLTVTSAQKNPTAFYLCASSNGKLFFGSGTQLSVL.

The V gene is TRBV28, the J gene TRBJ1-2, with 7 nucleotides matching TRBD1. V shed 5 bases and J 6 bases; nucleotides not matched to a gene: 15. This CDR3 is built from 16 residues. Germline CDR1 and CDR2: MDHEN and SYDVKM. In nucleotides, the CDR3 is TGTGCCAGCAGTGTCGACAGGGCCCGTTGGGGCGATGGCTACACCTTC. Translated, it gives CASSVDRARWGDGYTF.

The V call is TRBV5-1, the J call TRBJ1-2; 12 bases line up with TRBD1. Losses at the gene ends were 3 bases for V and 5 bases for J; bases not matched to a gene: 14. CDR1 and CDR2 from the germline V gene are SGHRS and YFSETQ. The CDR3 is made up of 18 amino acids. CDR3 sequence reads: CASSYSGTGGARGYGYTF. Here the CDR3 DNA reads TGCGCCAGCAGCTACTCCGGGACAGGGGGCGCAAGGGGATATGGCTACACCTTC. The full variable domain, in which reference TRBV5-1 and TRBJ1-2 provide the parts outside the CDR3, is KAGVTQTPRYLIKTRGQQVTLSCSPISGHRSVSWYQQTPGQGLQFLFEYFSETQRNKGNFPGRFSGRQFSNSRSEMNVSTLELGDSALYLCASSYSGTGGARGYGYTFGSGTRLTVV.

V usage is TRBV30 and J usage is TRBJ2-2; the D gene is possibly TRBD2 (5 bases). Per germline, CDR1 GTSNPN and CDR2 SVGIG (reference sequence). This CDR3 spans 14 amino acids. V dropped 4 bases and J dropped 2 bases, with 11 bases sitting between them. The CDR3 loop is CAWTVRVNTGELFF. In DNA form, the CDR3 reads TGTGCCTGGACGGTGCGGGTTAACACCGGGGAGCTGTTTTTT.

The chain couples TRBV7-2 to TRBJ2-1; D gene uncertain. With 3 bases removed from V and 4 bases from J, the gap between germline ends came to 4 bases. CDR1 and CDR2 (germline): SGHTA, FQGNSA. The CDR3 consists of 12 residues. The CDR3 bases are TGTGCCAGCAGCTTCGATTACAATGAGCAGTTCTTC. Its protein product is CASSFDYNEQFF.

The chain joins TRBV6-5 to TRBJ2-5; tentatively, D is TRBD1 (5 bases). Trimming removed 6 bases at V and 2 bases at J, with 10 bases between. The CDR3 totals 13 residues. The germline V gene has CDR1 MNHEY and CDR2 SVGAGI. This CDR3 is CASRGHTQETQYF. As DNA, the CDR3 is TGTGCCAGCAGAGGACACACACAAGAGACCCAGTACTTC.

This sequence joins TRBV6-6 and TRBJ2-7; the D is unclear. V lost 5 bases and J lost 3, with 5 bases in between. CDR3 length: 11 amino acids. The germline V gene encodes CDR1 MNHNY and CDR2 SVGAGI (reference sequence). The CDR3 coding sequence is TGTGCCAGCAGTACCGTCTACGAGCAGTACTTC. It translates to CASSTVYEQYF.

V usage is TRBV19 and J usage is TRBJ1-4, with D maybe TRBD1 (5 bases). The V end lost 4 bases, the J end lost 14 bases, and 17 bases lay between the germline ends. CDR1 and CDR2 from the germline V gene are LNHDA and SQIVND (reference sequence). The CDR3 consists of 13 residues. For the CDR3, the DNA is TGTGCCAGTAGTACCCACGACGGGACGAGTCTGTTTTTT. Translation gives CASSTHDGTSLFF.

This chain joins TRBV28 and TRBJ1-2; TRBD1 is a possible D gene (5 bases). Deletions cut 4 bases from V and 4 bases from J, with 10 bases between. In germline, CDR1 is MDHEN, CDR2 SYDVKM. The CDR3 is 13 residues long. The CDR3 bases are TGTGCCAGCAGTTACGACAGTTTCTATGGCTACACCTTC. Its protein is CASSYDSFYGYTF.

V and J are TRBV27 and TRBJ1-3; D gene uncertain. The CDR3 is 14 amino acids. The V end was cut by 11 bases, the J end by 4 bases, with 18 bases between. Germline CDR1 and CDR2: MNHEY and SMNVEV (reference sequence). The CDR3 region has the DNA TGTGCCCCCAACCTGGTAGGAGAGGGAAACACCATATATTTT. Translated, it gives CAPNLVGEGNTIYF.

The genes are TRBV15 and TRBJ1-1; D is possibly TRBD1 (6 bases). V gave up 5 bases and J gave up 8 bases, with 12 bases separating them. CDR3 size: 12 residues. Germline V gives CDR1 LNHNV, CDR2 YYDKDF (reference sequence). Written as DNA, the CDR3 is TGTGCCACCAGCCCCCGCACAGGGGAAGCTTTCTTT. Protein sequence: CATSPRTGEAFF.

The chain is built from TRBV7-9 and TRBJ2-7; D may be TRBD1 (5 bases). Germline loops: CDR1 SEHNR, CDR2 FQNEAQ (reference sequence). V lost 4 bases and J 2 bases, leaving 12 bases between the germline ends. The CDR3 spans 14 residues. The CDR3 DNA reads TGTGCCAGCAGCTCCCTGGGGCCCGCCTACGAGCAGTACTTC. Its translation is CASSSLGPAYEQYF.

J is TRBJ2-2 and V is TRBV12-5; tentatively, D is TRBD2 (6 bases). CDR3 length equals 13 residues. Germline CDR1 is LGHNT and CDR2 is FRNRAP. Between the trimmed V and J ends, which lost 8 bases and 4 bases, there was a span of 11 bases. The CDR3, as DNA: TGTGCTAGTTATCGGGGGAGCACCGGGGAGCTGTTTTTT. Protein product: CASYRGSTGELFF.

The CDR3 DNA follows: TGTGCCAGCAGCTTATATGAACAGGTCTACGAGCAGTACTTC. The encoded protein is CASSLYEQVYEQYF. V usage is TRBV11-1 and J usage is TRBJ2-7, with D perhaps matching TRBD1 (5 bases). The germline V gene has CDR1 SGHAT and CDR2 FQDESV (reference sequence). V lost 2 bases, J lost 3 bases, and 11 bases lay in between. The length of the CDR3 is 14 residues.

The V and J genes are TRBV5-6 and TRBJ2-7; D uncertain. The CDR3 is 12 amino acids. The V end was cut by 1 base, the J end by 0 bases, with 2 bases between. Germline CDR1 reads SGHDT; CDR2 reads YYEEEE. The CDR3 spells CASSLISYEQYF. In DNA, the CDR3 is TGTGCCAGCAGCTTGATCTCCTACGAGCAGTACTTC.

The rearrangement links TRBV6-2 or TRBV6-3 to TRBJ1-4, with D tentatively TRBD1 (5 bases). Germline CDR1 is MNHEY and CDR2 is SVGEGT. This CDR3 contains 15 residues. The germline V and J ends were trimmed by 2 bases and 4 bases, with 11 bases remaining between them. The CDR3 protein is CASSYDPGDNEKLFF. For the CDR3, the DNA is TGTGCCAGCAGTTACGATCCGGGGGATAATGAAAAACTGTTTTTT.

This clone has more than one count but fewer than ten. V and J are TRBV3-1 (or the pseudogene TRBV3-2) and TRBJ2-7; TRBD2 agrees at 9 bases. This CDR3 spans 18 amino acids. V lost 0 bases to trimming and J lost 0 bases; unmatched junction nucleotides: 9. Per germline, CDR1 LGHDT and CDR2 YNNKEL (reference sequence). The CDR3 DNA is TGTGCCAGCAGCCAAGATGCCTTTAGCGGGGGAATCTCCTACGAGCAGTACTTC. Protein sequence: CASSQDAFSGGISYEQYF.

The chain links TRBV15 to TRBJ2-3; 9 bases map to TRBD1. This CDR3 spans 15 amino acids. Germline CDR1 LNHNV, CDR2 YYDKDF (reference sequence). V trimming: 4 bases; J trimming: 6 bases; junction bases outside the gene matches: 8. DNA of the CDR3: TGTGCCACCAGCACCCGACAGGGGGTCTTGGATACGCAGTATTTT. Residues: CATSTRQGVLDTQYF.